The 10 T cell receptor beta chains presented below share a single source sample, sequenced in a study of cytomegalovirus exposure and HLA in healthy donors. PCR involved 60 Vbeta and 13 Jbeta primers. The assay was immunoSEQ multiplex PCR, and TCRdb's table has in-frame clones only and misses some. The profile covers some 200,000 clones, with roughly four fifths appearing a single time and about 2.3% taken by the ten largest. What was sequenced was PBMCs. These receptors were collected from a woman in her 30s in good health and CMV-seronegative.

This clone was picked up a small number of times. In nucleotides, the CDR3 is TGTGCCATCAGGGACAGGGGGCGCGATGACTATGGCTACACCTTC. It specifies CAIRDRGRDDYGYTF. The chain employs TRBV10-3 and TRBJ1-2; 11 bases align to TRBD1. Germline CDR1 reads ENHRY; CDR2 reads SYGVKD. The CDR3 runs 15 residues. V lost 6 bases and J lost 3; bases outside the gene matches: 6.

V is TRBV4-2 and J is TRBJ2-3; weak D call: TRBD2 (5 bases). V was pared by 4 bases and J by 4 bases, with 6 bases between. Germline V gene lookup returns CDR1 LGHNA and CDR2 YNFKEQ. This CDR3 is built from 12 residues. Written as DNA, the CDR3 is TGTGCCAGCAGCCGAGCGGCAGATACGCAGTATTTT. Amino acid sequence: CASSRAADTQYF.

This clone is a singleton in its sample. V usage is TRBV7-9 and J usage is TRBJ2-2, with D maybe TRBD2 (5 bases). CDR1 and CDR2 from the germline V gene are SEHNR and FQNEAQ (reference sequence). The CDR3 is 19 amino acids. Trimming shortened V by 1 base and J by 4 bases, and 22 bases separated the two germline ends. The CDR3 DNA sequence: TGTGCCAGCAGCTTAGTCGGGGATTCAGGAGCGATTGGCACCGGGGAGCTGTTTTTT. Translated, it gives CASSLVGDSGAIGTGELFF.

CDR3 sequence: CASSSGEGGELFF. The CDR3 DNA reads as TGTGCCAGTAGTAGCGGGGAAGGCGGGGAGCTGTTTTTT. The chain has TRBV19 and TRBJ2-2; D is possibly TRBD2 (6 bases). V was shortened by 4 bases and J by 7 bases, with 10 bases between the two germline ends. Germline CDR1 reads LNHDA; CDR2 reads SQIVND (reference sequence). This CDR3 is 13 amino acids long. Full variable domain (remainder filled in from reference TRBV19 and TRBJ2-2): DGGITQSPKYLFRKEGQNVTLSCEQNLNHDAMYWYRQDPGQGLRLIYYSQIVNDFQKGDIAEGYSVSREKKESFPLTVTSAQKNPTAFYLCASSSGEGGELFFGEGSRLTVL.

In DNA form, the CDR3 reads TGTGCCACCAGCAGAGATCGTGTCCAGTACTTC. Its protein product is CATSRDRVQYF. V gene TRBV15 combines with J gene TRBJ2-5; no clear D. Trimming stripped 0 bases from V and 10 bases from J, with 6 bases between. Per the germline V gene, CDR1 is LNHNV and CDR2 is YYDKDF (reference sequence). This CDR3 comprises 11 residues. Full variable domain (missing parts from reference TRBV15 and TRBJ2-5): DAMVIQNPRYQVTQFGKPVTLSCSQTLNHNVMYWYQQKSSQAPKLLFHYYDKDFNNEADTPDNFQSRRPNTSFCFLDIRSPGLGDTAMYLCATSRDRVQYFGPGTRLLVL.

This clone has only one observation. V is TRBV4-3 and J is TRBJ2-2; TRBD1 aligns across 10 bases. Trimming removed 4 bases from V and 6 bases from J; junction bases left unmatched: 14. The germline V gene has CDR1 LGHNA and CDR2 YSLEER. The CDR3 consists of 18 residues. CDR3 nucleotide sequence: TGCGCCAGCAGCCGCCGTCATTTTGGGACAGGGGAGTCCGGGGAGCTGTTTTTT. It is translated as CASSRRHFGTGESGELFF.

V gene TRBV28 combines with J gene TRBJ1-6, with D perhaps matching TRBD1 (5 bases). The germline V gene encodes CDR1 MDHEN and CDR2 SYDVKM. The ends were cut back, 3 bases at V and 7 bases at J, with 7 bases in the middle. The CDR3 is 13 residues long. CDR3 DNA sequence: TGTGCCAGCAGTTTGGAGGGGAATTCACCCCTCCACTTT. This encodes CASSLEGNSPLHF.

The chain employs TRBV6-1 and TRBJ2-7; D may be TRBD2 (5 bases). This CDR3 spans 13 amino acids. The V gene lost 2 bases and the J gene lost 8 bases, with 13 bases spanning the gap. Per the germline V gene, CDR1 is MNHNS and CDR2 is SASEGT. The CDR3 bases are TGTGCCAGCAGTGAATATCCGGGGAACAAGCAGTACTTC. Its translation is CASSEYPGNKQYF.

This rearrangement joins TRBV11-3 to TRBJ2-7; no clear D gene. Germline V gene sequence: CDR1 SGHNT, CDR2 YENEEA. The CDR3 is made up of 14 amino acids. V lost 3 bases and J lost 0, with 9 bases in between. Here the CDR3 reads CASSLIAGSYEQYF. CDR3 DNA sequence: TGTGCCAGCAGCTTGATTGCCGGCTCCTACGAGCAGTACTTC.

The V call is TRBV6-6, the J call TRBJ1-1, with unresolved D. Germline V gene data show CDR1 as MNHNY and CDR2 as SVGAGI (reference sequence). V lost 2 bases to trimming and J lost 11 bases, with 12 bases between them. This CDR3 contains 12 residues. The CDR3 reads CASSYERFGAFF. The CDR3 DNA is TGTGCCAGCAGTTACGAAAGATTCGGTGCTTTCTTT.